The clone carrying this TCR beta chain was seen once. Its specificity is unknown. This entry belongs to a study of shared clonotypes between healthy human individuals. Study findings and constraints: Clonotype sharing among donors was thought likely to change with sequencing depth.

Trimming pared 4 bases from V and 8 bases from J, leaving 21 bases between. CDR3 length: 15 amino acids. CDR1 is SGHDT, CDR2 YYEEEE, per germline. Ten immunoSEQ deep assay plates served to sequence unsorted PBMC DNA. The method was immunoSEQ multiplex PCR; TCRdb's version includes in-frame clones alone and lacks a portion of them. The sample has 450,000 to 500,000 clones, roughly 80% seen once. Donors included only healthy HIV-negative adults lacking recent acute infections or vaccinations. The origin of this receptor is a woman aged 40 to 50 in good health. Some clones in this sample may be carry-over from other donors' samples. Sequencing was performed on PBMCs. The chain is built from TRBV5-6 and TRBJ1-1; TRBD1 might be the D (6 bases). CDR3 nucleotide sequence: TGTGCCAGCAGCCTGGGACAACGACAGATGCGGGAAGCTTTCTTT. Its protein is CASSLGQRQMREAFF.